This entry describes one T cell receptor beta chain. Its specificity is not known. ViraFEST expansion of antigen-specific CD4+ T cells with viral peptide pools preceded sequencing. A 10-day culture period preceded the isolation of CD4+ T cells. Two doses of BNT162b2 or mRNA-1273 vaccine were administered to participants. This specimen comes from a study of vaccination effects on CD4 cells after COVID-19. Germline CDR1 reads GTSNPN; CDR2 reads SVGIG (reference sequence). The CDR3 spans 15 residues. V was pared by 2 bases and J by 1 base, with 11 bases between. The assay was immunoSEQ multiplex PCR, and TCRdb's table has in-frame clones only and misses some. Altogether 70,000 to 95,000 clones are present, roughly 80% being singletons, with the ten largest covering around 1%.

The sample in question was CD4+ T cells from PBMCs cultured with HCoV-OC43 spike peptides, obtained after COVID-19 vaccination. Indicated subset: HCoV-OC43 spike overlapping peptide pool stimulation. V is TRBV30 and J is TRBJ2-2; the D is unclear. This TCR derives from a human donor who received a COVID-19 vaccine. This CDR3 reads CAWSTGRQNTGELFF. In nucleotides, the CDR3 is TGTGCCTGGAGTACCGGACGGCAGAACACCGGGGAGCTGTTTTTT. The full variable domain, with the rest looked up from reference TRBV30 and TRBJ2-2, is SQTIHQWPATLVQPVGSPLSLECTVEGTSNPNLYWYRQAAGRGLQLLFYSVGIGQISSEVPQNLSASRPQDRQFILSSKKLLLSDSGFYLCAWSTGRQNTGELFFGEGSRLTVL.